This T cell receptor (beta chain) was sequenced for a study of T cells in narcolepsy. Study-wide points: Autoreactive HCRT-specific and TRIB2-specific clonotypes were marked in same-patient CSF-versus-blood CD4+ comparisons.

In the case of this clone: Its specificity is unknown.

CDR3 length: 16 amino acids. CDR1 is KGHSH and CDR2 is LQKENI in the germline V gene. J gave up 4 bases and V 2 bases, and 6 bases lay outside the gene matches. Generated by immunoSEQ multiplex PCR, the TCRdb table keeps only in-frame clones and is missing some. The sample lists 30,000 to 35,000 clones; more than 70% were seen once. The sample taken for sequencing was memory (CD45RA-) CD4+ T cells from blood. The clonotype originates from a human donor in good health. The chain is built from TRBV18 and TRBJ2-2; 8 bases match TRBD1. CDR3 protein: CASSPKDRVGTGELFF. The DNA of the CDR3 is TGTGCCAGCTCACCAAAGGACAGGGTGGGCACCGGGGAGCTGTTTTTT.